Listed below are T cell receptor beta chains from one sample, sequenced in a study of T cell responses to AZD1222 COVID-19 vaccine. The repertoire was sequenced with immunoSEQ multiplex PCR; TCRdb's copy has only in-frame clones and lacks some. The sample contains 80,000 to 95,000 clones, roughly 86% of which appear only once. The sequencing here drew on peripheral blood, taken on day 0 of MenACWY control vaccination. The receptors derive from an adult in good health. CDR3s include the opening cysteine and the closing phenylalanine or tryptophan. Fields, in order: V gene, D gene, J gene, clone size, CDR3 DNA, CDR3 protein. A D gene is named only where the DNA matches it firmly. Clone size is not always given. Where it is, it says once, few, many or a class for expanded clones.

V gene: TRBV7-2
D gene: -
J gene: TRBJ2-5
clone size: -
CDR3 DNA: TGTGCCAGCAGCCTCACAGGGACGCGAGAGACCCAGTACTTC
CDR3 protein: CASSLTGTRETQYF

V gene: TRBV7-9
D gene: TRBD2
J gene: TRBJ2-1
clone size: -
CDR3 DNA: TGTGCCAGCAGCTTATGGGCGGGAGACTACAATGAGCAGTTCTTC
CDR3 protein: CASSLWAGDYNEQFF

V gene: TRBV7-8
D gene: -
J gene: TRBJ1-1
clone size: -
CDR3 DNA: TGTGCCAGCAGCTACCCCGGCCGACTTTCTGAAGCTTTCTTT
CDR3 protein: CASSYPGRLSEAFF

V gene: TRBV7-8
D gene: -
J gene: TRBJ2-7
clone size: -
CDR3 DNA: TGTGCCAGCAGCTTACCACGCACTAGGGAGCAGTACTTC
CDR3 protein: CASSLPRTREQYF

V gene: TRBV5-1
D gene: -
J gene: TRBJ2-5
clone size: -
CDR3 DNA: TGCGCCAGCAGCCCCATGTCAACCAAAGAGACCCAGTACTTC
CDR3 protein: CASSPMSTKETQYF

V gene: TRBV11-3
D gene: TRBD1
J gene: TRBJ1-3
clone size: -
CDR3 DNA: TGTGCCAGCAGCCAGGGACAGTCAGGAAACACCATATATTTT
CDR3 protein: CASSQGQSGNTIYF

V gene: TRBV5-4
D gene: -
J gene: TRBJ1-2
clone size: -
CDR3 DNA: TGTGCCAGCAGCCCAAATGCCGCGAGGACTTCAGGCTACACCTTC
CDR3 protein: CASSPNAARTSGYTF

V gene: TRBV6-5
D gene: -
J gene: TRBJ2-7
clone size: -
CDR3 DNA: TGTGCCAGCAACTCGCGACGGGACTTTTTCTACGAGCAGTACTTC
CDR3 protein: CASNSRRDFFYEQYF

V gene: TRBV4-1
D gene: -
J gene: TRBJ2-5
clone size: -
CDR3 DNA: TGCGCCAGCAGCCAAGATCAGCCCTCACGGGGGACCCAGTACTTC
CDR3 protein: CASSQDQPSRGTQYF

V gene: TRBV21-1
D gene: -
J gene: TRBJ2-7
clone size: -
CDR3 DNA: TGTGCCAGCAGCGCCCGGGACACATACGAGCAGTACTTC
CDR3 protein: CASSARDTYEQYF

V gene: TRBV6-5
D gene: TRBD1
J gene: TRBJ1-1
clone size: -
CDR3 DNA: TGTGCCAGCACCAACCCTGGGACAGCCAACACTGAAGCTTTCTTT
CDR3 protein: CASTNPGTANTEAFF

V gene: TRBV28
D gene: -
J gene: TRBJ1-2
clone size: -
CDR3 DNA: TGTGCCAGCCTGTCAGGGGCTAACTATGGCTACACCTTC
CDR3 protein: CASLSGANYGYTF

V gene: TRBV6-5
D gene: -
J gene: TRBJ2-2
clone size: few
CDR3 DNA: TGTGCCATCCGAACAGGGTCGGACACCGGGGAGCTGTTTTTT
CDR3 protein: CAIRTGSDTGELFF

V gene: TRBV6-2/TRBV6-3
D gene: TRBD2
J gene: TRBJ2-1
clone size: once
CDR3 DNA: TGTGCCAGCAGTTACGGTCCTTTTAGCGGGGACTACAATGAGCAGTTCTTC
CDR3 protein: CASSYGPFSGDYNEQFF

V gene: TRBV7-2
D gene: -
J gene: TRBJ1-5
clone size: -
CDR3 DNA: TGTGCCAGCAGCCCCCGACAGGCCCCTGGTCAGCCCCAGCATTTT
CDR3 protein: CASSPRQAPGQPQHF

V gene: TRBV5-1
D gene: -
J gene: TRBJ1-1
clone size: -
CDR3 DNA: TGCGCCAGCAGCTTAGAAGGGAACACTGAAGCTTTCTTT
CDR3 protein: CASSLEGNTEAFF

V gene: TRBV19
D gene: TRBD1
J gene: TRBJ2-3
clone size: -
CDR3 DNA: TGTGCCAGTAGTATAGGACAGGGTGGTGATACGCAGTATTTT
CDR3 protein: CASSIGQGGDTQYF

V gene: TRBV6-2/TRBV6-3
D gene: -
J gene: TRBJ2-1
clone size: -
CDR3 DNA: TGTGCCAGCAGTCCCTGGGATGGGCGGGGGCTTTCCTACAATGAGCAGTTCTTC
CDR3 protein: CASSPWDGRGLSYNEQFF

V gene: TRBV2
D gene: TRBD1
J gene: TRBJ1-5
clone size: once
CDR3 DNA: TGTGCCAGCAGAACAGGGGGCACCGGCAATCAGCCCCAGCATTTT
CDR3 protein: CASRTGGTGNQPQHF

V gene: TRBV4-1
D gene: TRBD1
J gene: TRBJ1-1
clone size: -
CDR3 DNA: TGCGCCAGCAGCCAAGATCTCGAGGGGGCGAGGAACACTGAAGCTTTCTTT
CDR3 protein: CASSQDLEGARNTEAFF

V gene: TRBV7-9
D gene: -
J gene: TRBJ1-3
clone size: -
CDR3 DNA: TGTGCCAGCAGCTTGCAGACAGCGGCAGTCGCCCACATATATTTT
CDR3 protein: CASSLQTAAVAHIYF

V gene: TRBV3-1/TRBV3-2
D gene: -
J gene: TRBJ1-5
clone size: -
CDR3 DNA: TGTGCCAGCAGCCAAGGCCTACCTCATCAGCCCCAGCATTTT
CDR3 protein: CASSQGLPHQPQHF

V gene: TRBV19
D gene: TRBD2
J gene: TRBJ2-1
clone size: -
CDR3 DNA: TGTGCCAGTAGTATAGAAGAGCGGGGGGGTCCTGAGCAGTTCTTC
CDR3 protein: CASSIEERGGPEQFF

V gene: TRBV30
D gene: TRBD1
J gene: TRBJ1-3
clone size: -
CDR3 DNA: TGTGCCTGGAGCACGGGACAGGGCTCTGGAAACACCATATATTTT
CDR3 protein: CAWSTGQGSGNTIYF

V gene: TRBV6-1
D gene: -
J gene: TRBJ2-7
clone size: -
CDR3 DNA: TGTGCCAGCAGTGATTGGGACTGGAACTACGAGCAGTACTTC
CDR3 protein: CASSDWDWNYEQYF

V gene: TRBV7-9
D gene: -
J gene: TRBJ1-2
clone size: medium-sized
CDR3 DNA: TGTGCCAGCAGCCTACTCGCGGACCGAAATGGCTACACCTTC
CDR3 protein: CASSLLADRNGYTF

V gene: TRBV12-5
D gene: -
J gene: TRBJ1-1
clone size: few
CDR3 DNA: TGTGCTAGTGGTTTGGCCCTATCCGCCCGGACTGAAGCTTTCTTT
CDR3 protein: CASGLALSARTEAFF

V gene: TRBV7-2
D gene: -
J gene: TRBJ2-7
clone size: -
CDR3 DNA: TGTGCCAGCAGCTTACTCGGAATCCCCTACTCGGGGGAGCAGTACTTC
CDR3 protein: CASSLLGIPYSGEQYF

V gene: TRBV7-8
D gene: TRBD1
J gene: TRBJ1-6
clone size: -
CDR3 DNA: TGTGCCAGCAGCTTAGATCCGGGACAGGGGGTTTCACCCCTCCACTTT
CDR3 protein: CASSLDPGQGVSPLHF

V gene: TRBV6-2/TRBV6-3
D gene: -
J gene: TRBJ2-7
clone size: few
CDR3 DNA: TGTGCCAGCAGTGACACATACAGAACCAATGAGCAGTACTTC
CDR3 protein: CASSDTYRTNEQYF

V gene: TRBV6-6
D gene: -
J gene: TRBJ2-7
clone size: -
CDR3 DNA: TGTGCCAGCAGTTACTCCCCTGCCCACGAGCAGTACTTC
CDR3 protein: CASSYSPAHEQYF

V gene: TRBV6-6
D gene: -
J gene: TRBJ2-5
clone size: -
CDR3 DNA: TGTGCCAGCAGTTACTCTAGGCGACAGCCCGAGACCCAGTACTTC
CDR3 protein: CASSYSRRQPETQYF

V gene: TRBV4-3
D gene: -
J gene: TRBJ1-6
clone size: once
CDR3 DNA: TGCGCCAGCAGCCAAGATCCAGGAGGAGAGGGTAATTCACCCCTCCACTTT
CDR3 protein: CASSQDPGGEGNSPLHF

V gene: TRBV7-2
D gene: -
J gene: TRBJ2-7
clone size: -
CDR3 DNA: TGTGCCAGCAGCTTACGCAACTCTTACGAGCAGTACTTC
CDR3 protein: CASSLRNSYEQYF

V gene: TRBV19
D gene: TRBD2
J gene: TRBJ2-1
clone size: -
CDR3 DNA: TGTGCCAGTAGTATAGGTACTAGCGAGACGAATGAGCAGTTCTTC
CDR3 protein: CASSIGTSETNEQFF

V gene: TRBV4-1
D gene: TRBD1
J gene: TRBJ1-2
clone size: -
CDR3 DNA: TGCGCCAGCAGCCAAGAGAATGGCAGGGGGGGTGGCTACACCTTC
CDR3 protein: CASSQENGRGGGYTF

V gene: TRBV4-3
D gene: -
J gene: TRBJ2-3
clone size: -
CDR3 DNA: TGCGCCAGCAGCCAAAGGGTCGCAGATACGCAGTATTTT
CDR3 protein: CASSQRVADTQYF

V gene: TRBV18
D gene: -
J gene: TRBJ1-1
clone size: -
CDR3 DNA: TGTGCCAGCTCTCGAGGGGTCAGCGCCTATGAAGCTTTCTTT
CDR3 protein: CASSRGVSAYEAFF

V gene: TRBV9
D gene: TRBD2
J gene: TRBJ2-7
clone size: -
CDR3 DNA: TGTGCCAGCAGCCAGACTAGCGGGGTGGGCGAGCAGTACTTC
CDR3 protein: CASSQTSGVGEQYF

V gene: TRBV30
D gene: -
J gene: TRBJ1-1
clone size: -
CDR3 DNA: TGTGCCTGGAGATGGGGGACGGGGTATGGGAACACTGAAGCTTTCTTT
CDR3 protein: CAWRWGTGYGNTEAFF

V gene: TRBV9
D gene: TRBD2
J gene: TRBJ2-5
clone size: once
CDR3 DNA: TGTGCCAGCAGCGTAGTGCTAGCGGGGCAAGAGACCCAGTACTTC
CDR3 protein: CASSVVLAGQETQYF

V gene: TRBV6-2/TRBV6-3
D gene: -
J gene: TRBJ2-5
clone size: -
CDR3 DNA: TGTGCCAGCACCCCGCTGGACCTCGCCGGGGAGACCCAGTACTTC
CDR3 protein: CASTPLDLAGETQYF

V gene: TRBV4-3
D gene: TRBD1
J gene: TRBJ2-3
clone size: -
CDR3 DNA: TGCGCCAGCTCGCGGCGTGGTGACAGGGCCTCGATACCAACAGATACGCAGTATTTT
CDR3 protein: CASSRRGDRASIPTDTQYF